The 28 T cell receptor beta chains given below trace back to one sample, sequenced in a study of cytomegalovirus exposure and HLA in healthy donors. Data came from immunoSEQ multiplex PCR; TCRdb stores just in-frame clones and leaves some out. The repertoire holds roughly 150,000 clones, roughly 93% seen once, with less than 2% in the top ten. Sequenced input: PBMCs. All receptors come from a man between 18 and 29 years old in good health and CMV-seropositive.

DNA for the CDR3: TGTGCCAGCAGCTTTCCCGATCAGCCCCAGCATTTT. It specifies CASSFPDQPQHF. The V gene is TRBV7-9, the J gene TRBJ1-5; D uncertain. This CDR3 has 12 amino acids. V gave up 3 bases and J gave up 5 bases, with 5 bases separating them. Germline V gene sequence: CDR1 SEHNR, CDR2 FQNEAQ (reference sequence).

The rearrangement links TRBV19 to TRBJ2-7, with 14 positions matching TRBD2. Trimming removed 3 bases from V and 3 bases from J; junction bases left unmatched: 1. From germline, CDR1 is LNHDA and CDR2 SQIVND (reference sequence). The CDR3 consists of 15 residues. CDR3 amino acids: CASSMGLAGVYEQYF. The DNA of the CDR3 is TGTGCCAGTAGTATGGGACTAGCGGGAGTCTACGAGCAGTACTTC.

The chain has TRBV7-8 and TRBJ2-7; D might be TRBD2 (6 bases). This CDR3 has 21 residues. V lost 2 bases to trimming and J lost 2 bases, with 31 bases between them. The germline V gene encodes CDR1 SGHVS and CDR2 FQNEAQ. The DNA for the CDR3 is TGTGCCAGCAGCTTAACGGCGCCCCAGGGACTGACTCAACTCTTCACCTACGAGCAGTACTTC. It codes for CASSLTAPQGLTQLFTYEQYF.

The J gene is TRBJ1-2, the V gene TRBV7-9, with TRBD1 matching over 7 bases. CDR1 is SEHNR, CDR2 FQNEAQ, per germline (reference sequence). CDR3 size: 14 residues. V lost 5 bases, J lost 4 bases, and 7 bases stayed unmatched. The chain's CDR3 is CASSERQGPYGYTF. DNA for the CDR3: TGTGCCAGCAGCGAGAGACAGGGACCCTATGGCTACACCTTC. Combining the CDR3 with reference TRBV7-9 and TRBJ1-2 gives the whole variable domain DTGVSQNPRHKITKRGQNVTFRCDPISEHNRLYWYRQTLGQGPEFLTYFQNEAQLEKSRLLSDRFSAERPKGSFSTLEIQRTEQGDSAMYLCASSERQGPYGYTFGSGTRLTVV.

The rearrangement links TRBV11-2 to TRBJ1-1; 8 bases agree with TRBD1. Germline V lookup: CDR1 SGHAT, CDR2 FQNNGV. The CDR3 is 15 residues long. V dropped 4 bases and J dropped 3; count of bases not matched to a gene: 7. The CDR3 region has the DNA TGTGCCAGCAGCTCGACAGGGGTGCGGGACACTGAAGCTTTCTTT. This translates into CASSSTGVRDTEAFF.

The V gene is TRBV5-1, the J gene TRBJ2-7; 7 bases align to TRBD2. This CDR3 region has 16 residues. V shed 2 bases, J shed 5 bases, and the junction held 13 bases outside the gene matches. Germline-derived CDR1 and CDR2 are SGHRS and YFSETQ. The CDR3 spells CASSLGLRGSPDEQYF. Here the CDR3 DNA reads TGCGCCAGCAGCTTAGGTCTTCGCGGGAGTCCGGACGAGCAGTACTTC.

The chain recombines TRBV5-1 with TRBJ2-5; 7 nucleotides align to TRBD2. The CDR3 extends over 17 amino acids. The ends lost 3 bases at V and 1 base at J; junction bases unmatched: 12. Germline V gene data show CDR1 as SGHRS and CDR2 as YFSETQ. This CDR3 reads CASSWGGITSAQETQYF. The DNA of the CDR3 is TGCGCCAGCAGCTGGGGTGGGATTACTAGCGCCCAAGAGACCCAGTACTTC.

This chain joins TRBV5-4 and TRBJ2-5; the match to TRBD1 covers 7 bases. This CDR3 has 15 amino acids. The ends lost 3 bases at V and 2 bases at J; junction bases unmatched: 7. Germline V gene lookup returns CDR1 SGHNT and CDR2 YYREEE (reference sequence). For the CDR3, the DNA is TGTGCCAGCAGCTCGGCGGTGGGACAGCAAGAGACCCAGTACTTC. As protein: CASSSAVGQQETQYF.

In its sample, this clone was seen a few times. The chain couples TRBV14 to TRBJ2-7; D perhaps matches TRBD2 (5 bases). CDR1 SGHDN and CDR2 FVKESK come from the germline V gene. CDR3 length equals 14 residues. Trimming stripped 1 base from V and 7 bases from J, with 14 bases between. As DNA, the CDR3 is TGTGCCAGCAGCCAAGCGGACTTCTTGGGGGAGCAGTACTTC. This encodes CASSQADFLGEQYF.

The CDR3 region is CAISEDPGTYNEQFF. CDR3 in DNA: TGTGCCATCAGTGAAGATCCGGGAACCTACAATGAGCAGTTCTTC. The gene calls are TRBV10-3 and TRBJ2-1; D perhaps matches TRBD2 (5 bases). The length of the CDR3 is 15 residues. Trimming removed 3 bases from V and 2 bases from J, with 11 bases in between. Germline V gene sequence: CDR1 ENHRY, CDR2 SYGVKD.

The chain recombines TRBV5-6 with TRBJ2-3, with TRBD2 matching over 12 bases. The V gene's germline CDR1 is SGHDT and CDR2 YYEEEE. Losses at the gene ends were 2 bases for V and 4 bases for J; bases not matched to a gene: 5. The CDR3 has 16 residues. The CDR3 is CASSFPSGRVADTQYF. The CDR3 coding sequence is TGTGCCAGCAGCTTCCCTAGCGGGAGGGTGGCAGATACGCAGTATTTT.

This chain links TRBV19 with TRBJ2-1; 8 bases fit TRBD2. J gave up 10 bases and V 6 bases, and 17 bases lay outside the gene matches. There are 16 residues in the CDR3. Germline lookup yields CDR1 LNHDA and CDR2 SQIVND (reference sequence). The chain's CDR3 is CASSPSVGSGIGEQFF. CDR3 DNA: TGTGCCAGTAGCCCCTCGGTGGGTAGCGGGATAGGCGAGCAGTTCTTC.

This clone was counted between two and nine times. The chain couples TRBV29-1 to TRBJ2-1, with 12 bases matching TRBD2. This CDR3 region has 16 residues. V lost 7 bases and J lost 0; bases outside the gene matches: 7. Germline CDR1 is SQVTM and CDR2 is ANQGSEA. The CDR3 DNA reads as TGCAGCGCCGGGACTAGCGGGTCGAGCTCCTACAATGAGCAGTTCTTC. It translates to CSAGTSGSSSYNEQFF.

This clone has a single count. The chain has TRBV4-1 and TRBJ2-1, with 10 bases fitting TRBD1. Germline CDR1 is MGHRA and CDR2 is YSYEKL. The CDR3 spans 16 residues. The junction had 8 bases not matched to a gene; V was cut back by 3 bases and J by 6 bases. CDR3 in amino acids: CASSHPPGQGTNEQFF. The DNA for the CDR3 is TGCGCCAGCAGCCACCCACCGGGACAGGGGACCAATGAGCAGTTCTTC.

The chain recombines TRBV9 with TRBJ1-4; tentative D call: TRBD1 (6 bases). The CDR3 extends over 14 amino acids. Germline lookup yields CDR1 SGDLS and CDR2 YYNGEE. V was clipped by 0 bases and J by 10 bases, with 13 bases between them. This CDR3 reads CASSVEGGIGKLFF. CDR3 sequence (DNA): TGTGCCAGCAGCGTAGAGGGGGGGATCGGAAAACTGTTTTTT. The complete variable domain, with remaining parts taken from reference TRBV9 and TRBJ1-4, reads DSGVTQTPKHLITATGQRVTLRCSPRSGDLSVYWYQQSLDQGLQFLIQYYNGEERAKGNILERFSAQQFPDLHSELNLSSLELGDSALYFCASSVEGGIGKLFFGSGTQLSVL.

The rearrangement joins TRBV11-1 to TRBJ2-1; a weak D match, TRBD2 (5 bases). Per the germline V gene, CDR1 is SGHAT and CDR2 is FQDESV (reference sequence). V lost 5 bases to trimming and J lost 8 bases, with 19 bases between them. The CDR3 is made up of 15 amino acids. The CDR3 protein is CASSATGPTRDEQFF. The CDR3 nucleotides are TGTGCCAGCAGCGCCACGGGCCCAACGAGGGATGAGCAGTTCTTC.

The J gene is TRBJ2-7, the V gene TRBV5-1, with 8 bases lining up with TRBD2. V lost 4 bases and J lost 2; bases outside the gene matches: 8. CDR3 length equals 15 residues. The germline V gene has CDR1 SGHRS and CDR2 YFSETQ. CDR3 amino acids: CASSRTSGGTYEQYF. For the CDR3, the DNA is TGCGCCAGCAGCCGAACTAGCGGAGGGACCTACGAGCAGTACTTC.

The V call is TRBV5-1, the J call TRBJ2-1; D might be TRBD2 (6 bases). The CDR3 has 15 residues. CDR1 is SGHRS and CDR2 is YFSETQ in the germline V gene. Deletions cut 1 base from V and 1 base from J, with 9 bases between. The CDR3 DNA follows: TGCGCCAGCAGCTTGAGGGCGGGATCCTACAATGAGCAGTTCTTC. Its translation is CASSLRAGSYNEQFF.

CDR3: CASSPHELYGYTF. The CDR3 DNA reads TGTGCCAGCAGCCCCCATGAACTCTATGGCTACACCTTC. The chain uses TRBV5-4 and TRBJ1-2, with D unclear. The V gene's germline CDR1 is SGHNT and CDR2 YYREEE (reference sequence). Trimming left V 4 bases short and J 4 bases short, with 11 bases between. CDR3 length: 13 amino acids.

The rearrangement links TRBV9 to TRBJ2-2; 7 positions match TRBD1. The trim removed 4 bases at V and 0 bases at J, leaving 3 bases unmatched. This CDR3 has 15 residues. Germline V gene lookup returns CDR1 SGDLS and CDR2 YYNGEE. CDR3: CASSRGQSNTGELFF. In DNA form, the CDR3 reads TGTGCCAGCAGCCGGGGACAGTCGAACACCGGGGAGCTGTTTTTT.

In its sample, this clone was seen once. The chain uses TRBV13 and TRBJ2-5, with D perhaps matching TRBD2 (7 bases). The germline V gene has CDR1 PRHDT and CDR2 FYEKMQ (reference sequence). The CDR3 sequence is 16 residues long. The germline V and J ends were trimmed by 6 bases and 3 bases, with 20 bases remaining between them. CDR3 loop: CASSSLGGRGEETQYF. In nucleotides, the CDR3 is TGTGCCAGCAGTTCACTCGGGGGCCGGGGGGAAGAGACCCAGTACTTC.

This rearrangement joins TRBV7-9 to TRBJ1-4, with no clear D. CDR3 length equals 13 residues. Between the trimmed V and J ends, which lost 0 bases and 12 bases, there was a span of 11 bases. The germline gives CDR1 SEHNR, CDR2 FQNEAQ (reference sequence). This chain's CDR3 is CASSLATLEELFF. The CDR3 DNA follows: TGTGCCAGCAGCTTAGCCACCTTGGAGGAACTGTTTTTT.

V gene TRBV5-1 combines with J gene TRBJ2-5; 7 bases line up with TRBD1. Per germline, CDR1 SGHRS and CDR2 YFSETQ. The CDR3 consists of 14 residues. The V segment lost 0 bases and the J segment 3 bases; nucleotides outside the gene matches: 2. CDR3 in amino acids: CASSLDTGEETQYF. The DNA of the CDR3 is TGCGCCAGCAGCTTGGACACAGGGGAAGAGACCCAGTACTTC.

The chain is built from TRBV28 and TRBJ1-5; D perhaps matches TRBD1 (5 bases). The germline V gene encodes CDR1 MDHEN and CDR2 SYDVKM. V was shortened by 1 base and J by 10 bases, with 14 bases between the two germline ends. The CDR3 has 14 residues. The CDR3 DNA reads TGTGCCAGCAGTTTATTGGTAGGCCAGGGCCCCCAGCATTTT. It specifies CASSLLVGQGPQHF.

The J gene is TRBJ1-2, the V gene TRBV28; weak D call: TRBD1 (6 bases). CDR1 is MDHEN and CDR2 is SYDVKM in the germline V gene. The V and J ends lost 8 bases and 5 bases respectively, with 12 bases between them. The length of the CDR3 is 12 residues. CDR3 loop: CASGGARYGYTF. DNA of the CDR3: TGTGCCAGCGGGGGGGCGCGATATGGCTACACCTTC.

This chain connects TRBV6-5 to TRBJ2-3, with TRBD2 as a possible D gene (5 bases). The CDR3 length is 12 residues. Trimming pared 5 bases from V and 6 bases from J, leaving 9 bases between. Germline V gene data show CDR1 as MNHEY and CDR2 as SVGAGI. The chain's CDR3 is CASSTGWDTQYF. The CDR3, as DNA: TGTGCCAGCAGTACGGGGTGGGATACGCAGTATTTT.

The table lists this clone with a count of one. V gene TRBV6-1 combines with J gene TRBJ1-2; tentative D call: TRBD1 (5 bases). Germline lookup yields CDR1 MNHNS and CDR2 SASEGT. This CDR3 region has 11 residues. The V end was cut by 3 bases, the J end by 7 bases, with 6 bases between. The CDR3 sequence: CASSEGGGYTF. The CDR3 nucleotides read TGTGCCAGCAGTGAGGGGGGTGGCTACACCTTC.

The chain uses TRBV11-2 and TRBJ2-7; TRBD1 matches 8 bases. The CDR3 sequence is 13 residues long. The V gene's germline CDR1 is SGHAT and CDR2 FQNNGV. V was pared by 5 bases and J by 6 bases, with 6 bases of the junction left unmatched. In DNA, the CDR3 is TGTGCCAGCAGCGTCGGACAGGGATCCGAGCAGTACTTC. Translated: CASSVGQGSEQYF.